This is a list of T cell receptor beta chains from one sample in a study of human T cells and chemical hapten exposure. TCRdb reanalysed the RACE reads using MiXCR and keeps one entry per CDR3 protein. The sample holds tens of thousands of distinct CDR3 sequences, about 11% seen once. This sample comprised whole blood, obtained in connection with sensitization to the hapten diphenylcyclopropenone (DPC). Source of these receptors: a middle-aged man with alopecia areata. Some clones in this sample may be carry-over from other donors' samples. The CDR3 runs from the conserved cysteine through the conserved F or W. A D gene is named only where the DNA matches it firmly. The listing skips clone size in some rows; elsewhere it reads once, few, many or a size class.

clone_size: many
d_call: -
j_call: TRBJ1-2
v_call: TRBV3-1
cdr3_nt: TGTGCCAGCAGTACTCCCAACTATGGCTACACCTTC
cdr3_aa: CASSTPNYGYTF

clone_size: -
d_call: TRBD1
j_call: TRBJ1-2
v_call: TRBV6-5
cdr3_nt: TGTGCCAGTAAATCCGGGACAGGGGACAAGACTAACTATGGCTACACCTTC
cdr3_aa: CASKSGTGDKTNYGYTF

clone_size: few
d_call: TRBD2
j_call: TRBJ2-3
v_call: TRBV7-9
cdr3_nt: TGTGCCAGCAGTGAATGGGCTAGCGGGAGTTCTAGCACAGATACGCAGTATTTT
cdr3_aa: CASSEWASGSSSTDTQYF

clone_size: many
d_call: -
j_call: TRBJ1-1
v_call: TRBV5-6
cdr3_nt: TGTGCCAGCAGCTACGGGGTCGTGTCAGGGGAAGCTTTCTTT
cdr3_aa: CASSYGVVSGEAFF

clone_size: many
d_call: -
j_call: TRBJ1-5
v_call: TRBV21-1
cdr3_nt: TGTGCCAGCCCCAAGATCTATCAGGGAAGTCAGCCCCAGCATTTT
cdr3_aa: CASPKIYQGSQPQHF

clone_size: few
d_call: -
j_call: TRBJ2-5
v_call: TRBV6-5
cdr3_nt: TGTGCCAGCAGTTACTCGTCGGGAAAAGAGACCCAGTACTTC
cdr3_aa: CASSYSSGKETQYF

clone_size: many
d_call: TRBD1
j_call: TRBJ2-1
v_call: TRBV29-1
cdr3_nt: TGCAGCGTCGACGGACAGGCGGTGAATGAGCAGTTCTTC
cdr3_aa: CSVDGQAVNEQFF

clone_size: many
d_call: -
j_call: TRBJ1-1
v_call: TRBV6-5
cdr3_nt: TGTGCCAGCAGTTACTCGGGAAGAGAAGCTTTCTTT
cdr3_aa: CASSYSGREAFF

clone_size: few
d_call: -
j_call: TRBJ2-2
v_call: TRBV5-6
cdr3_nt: TGTGCCAGCAGCACCGACACCCCCACCGGGGAGCTGTTTTTT
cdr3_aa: CASSTDTPTGELFF

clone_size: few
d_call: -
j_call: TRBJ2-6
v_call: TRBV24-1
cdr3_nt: TGTGCCACTGGGAGCTCTGGGGCCAACGTCCTGACTTTC
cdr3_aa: CATGSSGANVLTF

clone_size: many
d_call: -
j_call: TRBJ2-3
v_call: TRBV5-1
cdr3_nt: TGCGCCAGCAGCTTGGGACAGCTCACAGATACGCAGTATTTT
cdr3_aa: CASSLGQLTDTQYF

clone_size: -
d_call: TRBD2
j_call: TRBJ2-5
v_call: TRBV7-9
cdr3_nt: TGTGCCAGCAGCCGGACTAGCGGGATAGAGACCCAGTACTTC
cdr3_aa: CASSRTSGIETQYF

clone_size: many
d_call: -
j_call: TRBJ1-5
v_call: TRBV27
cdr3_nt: TGTGCCAGCAGTTTCTCCCAGCCCCAGCATTTT
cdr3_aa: CASSFSQPQHF

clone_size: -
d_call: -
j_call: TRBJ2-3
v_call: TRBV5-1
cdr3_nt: TGCGCCAGCAGCTCCCAGCCTAGCACAGATACGCAGTATTTT
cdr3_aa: CASSSQPSTDTQYF

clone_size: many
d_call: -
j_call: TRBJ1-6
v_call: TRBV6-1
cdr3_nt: TGTGCCAGCAGTGAAGCGTCTCGAGGGGAACCCCTCCACTTT
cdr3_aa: CASSEASRGEPLHF

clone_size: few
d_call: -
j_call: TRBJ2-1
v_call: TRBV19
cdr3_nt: TGTGCCAGCCGGAACGAACAAAACAATGAGCAGTTCTTC
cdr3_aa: CASRNEQNNEQFF

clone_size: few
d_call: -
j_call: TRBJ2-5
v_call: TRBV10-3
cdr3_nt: TGTGCCATCAGTGACTTGGGGTTCCAAGAGACCCAGTACTTC
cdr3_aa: CAISDLGFQETQYF

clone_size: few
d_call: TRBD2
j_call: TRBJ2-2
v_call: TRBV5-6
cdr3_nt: TGTGCCAGCAGCGTCCCGGGACTAGCGGCCCCCGGGGAGCTGTTTTTT
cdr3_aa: CASSVPGLAAPGELFF

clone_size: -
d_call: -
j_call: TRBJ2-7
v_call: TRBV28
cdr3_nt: TGTGCCAGCAGTTTACCACCAAGGGGGGGCGAGCAGTACTTC
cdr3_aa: CASSLPPRGGEQYF

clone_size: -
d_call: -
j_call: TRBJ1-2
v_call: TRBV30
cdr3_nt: TGTGCCTGGAGTGTAATGGGCCTCGATGGCTACACCTTC
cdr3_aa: CAWSVMGLDGYTF

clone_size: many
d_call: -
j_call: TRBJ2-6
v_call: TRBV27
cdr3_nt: TGTGCCAGCAGTGTTCGACATGGGGGCCTGGATTCTGGGGCCAACGTCCTGACTTTC
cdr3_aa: CASSVRHGGLDSGANVLTF

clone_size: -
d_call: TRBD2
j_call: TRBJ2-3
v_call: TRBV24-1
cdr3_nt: TGTGCCACCAGTGGTCGGCCTAGCGGGAGTTCAGATACGCAGTATTTT
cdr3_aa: CATSGRPSGSSDTQYF

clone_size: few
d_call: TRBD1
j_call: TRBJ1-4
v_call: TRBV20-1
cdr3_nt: TGCAGTGCGACCAAAGAGGGACAGGGGGAAAAACTGTTTTTT
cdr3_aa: CSATKEGQGEKLFF